The 9 T cell receptor beta chains below all came from one sample that was sequenced in a study of CD8+ T cells in alopecia areata. Reverse transcription of extracted RNA yielded cDNA, which provided the sequencing template. Using immunoSEQ multiplex PCR, the repertoire was profiled, and TCRdb retains in-frame clones only, with some absent. Of about 180,000 clones in the sample, roughly 65% are singletons; the top ten hold under 2%. The sample here was CD4+ T cells sorted from blood, taken at week 0. The receptors here all came from a human donor with alopecia areata.

The chain is built from TRBV5-1 and TRBJ2-7; 7 nucleotides agree with TRBD2. The V and J ends lost 4 bases and 2 bases, in that order; junction bases with no gene match: 12. The CDR3 extends over 16 amino acids. From germline, CDR1 is SGHRS and CDR2 YFSETQ. For the CDR3, the DNA is TGCGCCAGCAGCATCTCAGAGTCGGGGGGTACCTACGAGCAGTACTTC. Protein sequence: CASSISESGGTYEQYF.

This chain connects TRBV4-1 to TRBJ1-1; D not certain. The length of the CDR3 is 15 residues. The germline V gene has CDR1 MGHRA and CDR2 YSYEKL. Between the trimmed V and J ends, which lost 1 base and 0 bases, there was a span of 9 bases. The DNA for the CDR3 is TGCGCCAGCAGCCAAGGGCAGATTATGAACACTGAAGCTTTCTTT. Its protein is CASSQGQIMNTEAFF.

V gene TRBV5-1 combines with J gene TRBJ1-1; 9 nucleotides align to TRBD1. The germline V gene encodes CDR1 SGHRS and CDR2 YFSETQ. This CDR3 contains 15 residues. The ends lost 4 bases at V and 11 bases at J; junction bases unmatched: 15. CDR3 loop: CASSPGQGPAGSAFF. The CDR3 DNA reads TGCGCCAGCAGCCCGGGACAGGGACCAGCAGGGTCCGCTTTCTTT.

The J gene is TRBJ1-2, the V gene TRBV5-1; 10 positions match TRBD1. This CDR3 is 16 amino acids long. J gave up 5 bases and V 0 bases, and 7 bases lay outside the gene matches. Germline V gives CDR1 SGHRS, CDR2 YFSETQ. This CDR3 reads CASSLALGQGVYGYTF. For the CDR3, the DNA is TGCGCCAGCAGCTTGGCCTTAGGACAGGGGGTTTATGGCTACACCTTC.

The chain has TRBV15 and TRBJ2-4; TRBD1 is a possible D gene (6 bases). V lost 1 base to trimming and J lost 6 bases, with 25 bases between them. Germline assignment: CDR1 LNHNV and CDR2 YYDKDF (reference sequence). The CDR3 is 19 residues long. CDR3 DNA: TGTGCCACCAGCAGAGGGGGGACAACCGACCCCTCGGCAAGAAACATTCAGTACTTC. This sequence encodes CATSRGGTTDPSARNIQYF.

The rearrangement uses TRBV9 and TRBJ2-7, with a weak D call TRBD2 (5 bases). The CDR3 sequence is 16 residues long. Germline CDR1 SGDLS, CDR2 YYNGEE. V was shortened by 3 bases and J by 3 bases, with 19 bases between the two germline ends. The CDR3 region is CASSGALTRGVYEQYF. The DNA for the CDR3 is TGTGCCAGCAGCGGCGCCCTGACTCGGGGAGTCTACGAGCAGTACTTC.

V usage is TRBV25-1 and J usage is TRBJ1-4; maybe TRBD1 (6 bases). Trimming left V 5 bases short and J 8 bases short, with 21 bases between. This CDR3 is built from 16 residues. The germline CDR1 and CDR2 sequences are MGHDK and SYGVNS. The chain's CDR3 is CASSSSTHARGEKLFF. The DNA for the CDR3 is TGTGCCAGCAGTAGCTCCACACACGCCAGGGGAGAAAAACTGTTTTTT. The variable domain in full, with the rest retrieved from reference TRBV25-1 and TRBJ1-4, is EADIYQTPRYLVIGTGKKITLECSQTMGHDKMYWYQQDPGMELHLIHYSYGVNSTEKGDLSSESTVSRIRTEHFPLTLESARPSHTSQYLCASSSSTHARGEKLFFGSGTQLSVL.

The CDR3 is CASSVQRGTDTQYF. The CDR3 bases are TGTGCCAGCAGTGTCCAGCGAGGCACAGATACGCAGTATTTT. This rearrangement joins TRBV2 to TRBJ2-3; no clear D gene. The germline gives CDR1 SNHLY, CDR2 FYNNEI. The CDR3 is made up of 14 amino acids. Trimming took 4 bases from V and 1 from J, leaving 9 bases between them. The full variable domain, rest sourced from reference TRBV2 and TRBJ2-3, is EPEVTQTPSHQVTQMGQEVILRCVPISNHLYFYWYRQILGQKVEFLVSFYNNEISEKSEIFDDQFSVERPDGSNFTLKIRSTKLEDSAMYFCASSVQRGTDTQYFGPGTRLTVL.

The chain couples TRBV29-1 to TRBJ1-2, with TRBD1 matching 7 bases. The CDR3 sequence is 12 residues long. From germline, CDR1 is SQVTM and CDR2 ANQGSEA. J gave up 13 bases and V 6 bases, and 14 bases lay outside the gene matches. CDR3 coding DNA: TGCAGCGTCCTACAGGGGAGGTCTTCTAGCACCTTC. Translation: CSVLQGRSSSTF.